This entry lists 29 T cell receptor beta chains sequenced from one sample in a study of a mutant IDH1 vaccine in newly diagnosed glioma. Generated by immunoSEQ multiplex PCR, the TCRdb table keeps only in-frame clones and is missing some. Seen here are fewer than 60,000 clones, roughly 61% observed once, and the top ten hold 4% to 5.5%. No antigen has been identified for these receptors. Sample time point: week 47, end of study. Every single dose of the vaccine, 300 ug of mutant IDH1 20-mer peptide, came with topical imiquimod. Sequencing was performed on peripheral blood mononuclear cells (PBMCs), taken from a glioma patient whose treatment included an IDH1 peptide vaccine. These TCRs come from a man aged 40-50 years with glioma. Some clones in this sample may be carry-over from other donors' samples.

The V call is TRBV4-1, the J call TRBJ1-1; D might be TRBD1 (6 bases). The germline V gene has CDR1 MGHRA and CDR2 YSYEKL. V lost 5 bases to trimming and J lost 2 bases, with 12 bases between them. The CDR3 is 14 amino acids. Here the CDR3 DNA reads TGCGCCAGCAGCTTTGGACAGCTCAACACTGAAGCTTTCTTT. It is translated as CASSFGQLNTEAFF.

This clone was counted a single time. J is TRBJ2-5 and V is TRBV25-1, with TRBD2 identical over 10 bases. The CDR3 consists of 14 residues. Germline CDR1 is MGHDK and CDR2 is SYGVNS. Trimming at V came to 4 bases and at J to 5 bases, leaving 4 bases not matched to a gene. The CDR3 sequence is CASSGAAGGETQYF. CDR3 sequence (DNA): TGTGCCAGCAGTGGGGCAGCGGGGGGGGAGACCCAGTACTTC. The full variable domain, in which reference TRBV25-1 and TRBJ2-5 provide the parts outside the CDR3, is EADIYQTPRYLVIGTGKKITLECSQTMGHDKMYWYQQDPGMELHLIHYSYGVNSTEKGDLSSESTVSRIRTEHFPLTLESARPSHTSQYLCASSGAAGGETQYFGPGTRLLVL.

CDR3 sequence (DNA): TGTGCCAGCATCCGGGCCGGCGGACAGAACACTGAAGCTTTCTTT. Translated, it gives CASIRAGGQNTEAFF. V usage is TRBV6-5 and J usage is TRBJ1-1; possible D gene TRBD1, 5 bases. CDR1 MNHEY and CDR2 SVGAGI come from the germline V gene. Trimming pared 7 bases from V and 1 base from J, leaving 16 bases between. The CDR3 is 15 amino acids.

The rearrangement links TRBV29-1 to TRBJ1-4; D uncertain. There are 12 residues in the CDR3. Germline assignment: CDR1 SQVTM and CDR2 ANQGSEA. The V end lost 3 bases, the J end lost 12 bases, and 14 bases lay between the germline ends. The CDR3: CSVDSPGGELFF. CDR3 coding DNA: TGCAGCGTTGACTCGCCGGGTGGAGAACTGTTTTTT. The full variable domain, in which reference TRBV29-1 and TRBJ1-4 provide the parts outside the CDR3, is SAVISQKPSRDICQRGTSLTIQCQVDSQVTMMFWYRQQPGQSLTLIATANQGSEATYESGFVIDKFPISRPNLTFSTLTVSNMSPEDSSIYLCSVDSPGGELFFGSGTQLSVL.

This sequence joins TRBV5-1 and TRBJ2-5; D is perhaps TRBD1 or TRBD2 (5 bases each). This CDR3 contains 14 residues. V lost 5 bases and J 2 bases, leaving 13 bases between the germline ends. Germline CDR1 and CDR2: SGHRS and YFSETQ. The CDR3 region has the DNA TGCGCCAGCAGTAGGGACGGCAAACAAGAGACCCAGTACTTC. It is translated as CASSRDGKQETQYF.

The rearrangement links TRBV18 to TRBJ1-2, with TRBD1 matching over 11 bases. The germline CDR1 and CDR2 sequences are KGHSH and LQKENI. This CDR3 has 13 amino acids. With V trimmed by 6 bases and J by 9 bases, 6 bases remained unmatched. CDR3 loop: CASSPGQGESYTF. CDR3 in DNA: TGTGCCAGCTCCCCGGGACAGGGGGAGAGCTACACCTTC.

V gene TRBV13 combines with J gene TRBJ1-1; tentatively, D is TRBD1 (5 bases). V gave up 7 bases and J gave up 4 bases, with 13 bases separating them. The CDR3 length is 13 residues. Germline CDR1 is PRHDT and CDR2 is FYEKMQ (reference sequence). CDR3 coding DNA: TGTGCCAGCAAGTCGGGGCTGATCACTGAAGCTTTCTTT. It specifies CASKSGLITEAFF.

Here the CDR3 reads CATSRARSGQGSYEQYF. The DNA for the CDR3 is TGTGCCACCAGCAGAGCCCGCTCGGGACAGGGGTCCTACGAGCAGTACTTC. The V call is TRBV15, the J call TRBJ2-7; 10 bases agree with TRBD1. V lost 1 base, J lost 1 base, and 7 bases stayed unmatched. The CDR3 consists of 17 residues. CDR1 and CDR2 (germline): LNHNV, YYDKDF (reference sequence).

The chain uses TRBV5-5 and TRBJ1-6, with 8 bases aligning to TRBD1. Germline values: CDR1 SGHKS, CDR2 YYEKEE (reference sequence). The V segment lost 0 bases and the J segment 8 bases; nucleotides outside the gene matches: 10. The CDR3 is 17 amino acids. CDR3 protein: CASSLGPNRGSDSPLHF. The CDR3, as DNA: TGTGCCAGCAGCTTGGGACCAAACAGGGGGTCGGATTCACCCCTCCACTTT.

The genes are TRBV18 and TRBJ2-3; TRBD2 aligns across 11 bases. The CDR3 extends over 15 amino acids. Per the germline V gene, CDR1 is KGHSH and CDR2 is LQKENI. Germline trimming cut 4 bases from V and 1 base from J; bases unmatched to any gene: 1. CDR3 sequence: CASSLGLAGTDTQYF. CDR3 nucleotides: TGTGCCAGCTCACTGGGACTAGCGGGCACAGATACGCAGTATTTT.

CDR3 DNA sequence: TGCGCCAGCAGCCGTCGCGGGGGAGCCGGGGTTGAGCAGTTCTTC. Translating gives CASSRRGGAGVEQFF. This sequence joins TRBV5-1 and TRBJ2-1, with TRBD2 matching over 7 bases. The germline gives CDR1 SGHRS, CDR2 YFSETQ. With 4 bases clipped from V and 9 bases from J, the junction kept 13 bases outside the gene matches. CDR3 length equals 15 residues.

This clone has a single count. V is TRBV4-2 and J is TRBJ2-3; no clear D gene. This CDR3 region has 15 residues. Trimming took off 0 bases at V and 5 bases at J, with 12 bases between the two ends. The germline gives CDR1 LGHNA, CDR2 YNFKEQ. The CDR3 region has the DNA TGTGCCAGCAGCCAAGATAGGTTGGCTGGAGATACGCAGTATTTT. Translation gives CASSQDRLAGDTQYF.

This clone turned up a few times. The rearrangement uses TRBV7-6 and TRBJ2-7, with 9 bases identical to TRBD1. The germline gives CDR1 SGHVS, CDR2 FNYEAQ. The length of the CDR3 is 14 residues. J gave up 2 bases and V 5 bases, and 4 bases lay outside the gene matches. The CDR3 here is CASSRGQGAYEQYF. CDR3 bases: TGTGCCAGCAGCCGGGGACAGGGAGCCTACGAGCAGTACTTC.

V and J are TRBV2 and TRBJ1-5; 8 bases align to TRBD1. V lost 7 bases, J lost 0 bases, and 8 bases stayed unmatched. The CDR3 contains 16 residues. Germline CDR1 and CDR2: SNHLY and FYNNEI. CDR3: CASTGGQVYSNQPQHF. The CDR3 DNA is TGTGCCAGCACCGGGGGACAGGTTTATAGCAATCAGCCCCAGCATTTT.

The genes are TRBV2 and TRBJ2-1; 8 positions match TRBD1. The CDR3 runs to 14 residues. Germline V gene data show CDR1 as SNHLY and CDR2 as FYNNEI. V was clipped by 8 bases and J by 3 bases; unmatched bases: 6. The CDR3 region is CASRQGLIYNEQFF. DNA of the CDR3: TGTGCCAGCCGACAGGGGCTAATCTACAATGAGCAGTTCTTC.

The rearrangement joins TRBV7-8 to TRBJ2-2; D remains unclear. The CDR3 runs 15 residues. Germline V gene sequence: CDR1 SGHVS, CDR2 FQNEAQ. V lost 8 bases, J lost 4 bases, and 17 bases lay in between. The CDR3 DNA sequence: TGTGCCAGCGATCCCGTTTTAGAGACCACCGGGGAGCTGTTTTTT. Amino acids: CASDPVLETTGELFF.

This chain connects TRBV7-2 to TRBJ2-7, with TRBD1 matching 8 bases. The germline CDR1 and CDR2 sequences are SGHTA and FQGNSA. This CDR3 has 15 amino acids. J gave up 3 bases and V 5 bases, and 9 bases lay outside the gene matches. CDR3 sequence: CASSPTGGTYYEQYF. CDR3 coding DNA: TGTGCCAGCAGCCCTACAGGGGGGACATACTACGAGCAGTACTTC.

In its sample, this clone was seen once. The chain links TRBV7-8 to TRBJ2-7; 7 positions agree with TRBD2. Germline CDR1 and CDR2: SGHVS and FQNEAQ. J gave up 7 bases and V 1 base, and 7 bases lay outside the gene matches. CDR3 size: 14 residues. The CDR3 protein is CASSLGGGSQEQYF. In DNA, the CDR3 is TGTGCCAGCAGCTTAGGGGGGGGATCTCAGGAGCAGTACTTC. Variable domain in full (rest from reference TRBV7-8 and TRBJ2-7): GAGVSQSPRYKVAKRGQDVALRCDPISGHVSLFWYQQALGQGPEFLTYFQNEAQLDKSGLPSDRFFAERPEGSVSTLKIQRTQQEDSAVYLCASSLGGGSQEQYFGPGTRLTVT.

The chain links TRBV5-4 to TRBJ2-7; tentatively, D is TRBD2 (7 bases). There are 18 residues in the CDR3. With 0 bases removed from V and 3 bases from J, the gap between germline ends came to 22 bases. Germline V CDR1 and CDR2: SGHNT, YYREEE (reference sequence). The CDR3 region is CASSLVSQGRGSGYEQYF. In DNA, the CDR3 is TGTGCCAGCAGCTTGGTATCGCAGGGGAGGGGTAGTGGCTACGAGCAGTACTTC.

This clone showed up just once. The J gene is TRBJ1-2, the V gene TRBV5-4; D remains unclear. Between the trimmed V and J ends, which lost 0 bases and 5 bases, there was a span of 14 bases. The CDR3 contains 15 residues. Germline CDR1 is SGHNT and CDR2 is YYREEE (reference sequence). CDR3 protein: CASSLGRVSSYGYTF. CDR3 sequence (DNA): TGTGCCAGCAGCTTGGGGCGGGTTTCTAGTTATGGCTACACCTTC.

Here the CDR3 reads CASSLGGGAGNQPQHF. CDR3 DNA sequence: TGTGCCAGCAGCTTGGGAGGGGGCGCCGGCAATCAGCCCCAGCATTTT. The gene calls are TRBV5-6 and TRBJ1-5; 7 bases fit TRBD1. Per germline, CDR1 SGHDT and CDR2 YYEEEE. This CDR3 contains 16 residues. The V and J ends lost 0 bases and 2 bases, in that order; junction bases with no gene match: 5.

This clone has more than one count but fewer than ten. The V call is TRBV7-4, the J call TRBJ2-2; D ambiguous. Germline loops: CDR1 SGHVT, CDR2 SQSDAQ. Trimming left V 1 base short and J 6 bases short, with 18 bases between. This CDR3 comprises 17 residues. The CDR3 spells CASSLVGGSQKAGELFF. In DNA form, the CDR3 reads TGTGCCAGCAGCTTAGTCGGCGGCAGCCAGAAGGCCGGGGAGCTGTTTTTT.

The chain links TRBV6-1 to TRBJ1-2; a weak D match, TRBD1 (5 bases). V was trimmed by 2 bases and J by 3 bases, leaving 13 bases between them. From germline, CDR1 is MNHNS and CDR2 SASEGT. CDR3 size: 15 residues. The CDR3 reads CASSERPGHDYGYTF. The CDR3 coding sequence is TGTGCCAGCAGTGAAAGGCCAGGGCACGACTATGGCTACACCTTC.

The chain employs TRBV7-7 and TRBJ2-5, with TRBD2 matching 9 bases. Germline V gene lookup returns CDR1 SSHAT and CDR2 FNYEAQ (reference sequence). J lost 5 bases, V lost 4 bases, and 5 bases had no gene match. The CDR3 runs 14 residues. This CDR3 reads CASSSRGGVETQYF. The CDR3 DNA reads as TGTGCCAGCAGCTCTCGCGGGGGGGTTGAGACCCAGTACTTC.

Only a few counts were recorded for this clone. The chain combines TRBV29-1 with TRBJ2-7; D remains ambiguous. The ends were cut back, 4 bases at V and 6 bases at J, with 10 bases in the middle. This CDR3 is built from 11 residues. Germline CDR1 SQVTM, CDR2 ANQGSEA. Here the CDR3 reads CSVGSVFEQYF. CDR3 bases: TGCAGCGTTGGGTCGGTATTCGAGCAGTACTTC.

The chain recombines TRBV7-9 with TRBJ1-2; D is ambiguous. The germline V and J ends were trimmed by 1 base and 4 bases, with 10 bases remaining between them. This CDR3 comprises 14 residues. Per germline, CDR1 SEHNR and CDR2 FQNEAQ (reference sequence). The CDR3 coding sequence is TGTGCCAGCAGCTTAGAGGCCTATGCCTATGGCTACACCTTC. This encodes CASSLEAYAYGYTF.

In its sample, this clone was seen a few times. The J gene is TRBJ2-7, the V gene TRBV9; the D gene is possibly TRBD2 (6 bases). V lost 4 bases and J lost 3, with 8 bases in between. Germline-derived CDR1 and CDR2 are SGDLS and YYNGEE. This CDR3 region has 12 residues. The CDR3 nucleotides are TGTGCCAGCAGCCCCGGGGGCTACGAGCAGTACTTC. Its translation is CASSPGGYEQYF.

The chain recombines TRBV5-1 with TRBJ1-1; 7 bases fit TRBD1. Germline values: CDR1 SGHRS, CDR2 YFSETQ. This CDR3 has 16 amino acids. Trimming cost V 0 bases and J 4 bases; bases outside gene matches: 9. The CDR3 nucleotides read TGCGCCAGCAGCTTGGATCCCACAGGGGAAGCCACTGAAGCTTTCTTT. Protein product: CASSLDPTGEATEAFF.

The V call is TRBV10-2, the J call TRBJ2-5, with 7 nucleotides matching TRBD2. The CDR3 covers 13 residues. Germline V lookup: CDR1 WSHSY, CDR2 SAAADI. The trim removed 0 bases at V and 13 bases at J, leaving 8 bases unmatched. The CDR3 sequence is CASSESFGTTGYF. The CDR3 region has the DNA TGCGCCAGCAGTGAGTCGTTTGGGACTACCGGGTACTTC.